Listed below are T cell receptor beta chains from one sample, sequenced in a study of read filtering for tumor transcriptome and immune sequencing. TCRdb ran MiXCR on the reads and lists one entry per CDR3 protein. The table shows approximately 40,000 distinct CDR3 sequences, with roughly 15% occurring only once. Sequencing input: a population of CD138-negative cells sorted from bone marrow. The source is a donor at least 40 years old with multiple myeloma. CDR3s include the opening cysteine and the closing phenylalanine or tryptophan. Each record gives: V gene, J gene, CDR3 length, clone size, D gene, CDR3 DNA, CDR3 protein. A D gene is named only where the DNA matches it firmly. Only part of the rows carry a size: once, few, many, or a class if the clone is expanded.

TRBV2	TRBJ2-2	14	many	.	TGTGCCAGCGCAACGGACCTTGACACCGGGGAGCTGTTTTTT	CASATDLDTGELFF
TRBV9	TRBJ2-1	15	many	.	TGTGCCAGCAGCGTAGACGGGGTACGCTACAATGAGCGGTTCTTC	CASSVDGVRYNERFF
TRBV2	TRBJ2-5	14	few	TRBD1	TGTGCCAGCAGGGGGACAGGGATTCGAGAGACCCAGTACTTC	CASRGTGIRETQYF
TRBV30	TRBJ1-1	13	many	.	TGTGCCTGGATGCGGGCTCTGAACACTGAAGCTTTCTTT	CAWMRALNTEAFF
TRBV12-3/TRBV12-4	TRBJ2-1	15	many	TRBD2	TGTGCCAGCAAGATAGCGGGAGGTTCCTACAATGAGCAGTTCTTC	CASKIAGGSYNEQFF
TRBV28	TRBJ1-1	14	many	.	TGTGCCAGCAGTCCGCGACGGGATTCGACTGAAGCTTTCTTT	CASSPRRDSTEAFF
TRBV29-1	TRBJ2-2	15	many	.	TGCAGCGTTGTGAGGGGAGACAGTCACACCGGGGAGCTGTTTTTT	CSVVRGDSHTGELFF
TRBV20-1	TRBJ1-6	16	many	.	TGCAGTGCTAGAGAATGGGGGAGGGGGGATAATTCACCCCTCCACTTT	CSAREWGRGDNSPLHF
TRBV6-2/TRBV6-3	TRBJ2-1	15	many	.	TGTGCCAGCAGAAGTTCCGGCGTCCGCTACAATGAGCAGTTCTTC	CASRSSGVRYNEQFF
TRBV4-3	TRBJ2-2	14	many	TRBD1	TGCGCCAGCAGCCCGACAGGGGTGGTCGGGGAGCTGTTTTTT	CASSPTGVVGELFF
TRBV20-1	TRBJ2-1	16	many	.	TGCAGTGCTAGTCCACCGAGGACGGTACAATACAATGAGCAGTTCTTC	CSASPPRTVQYNEQFF
TRBV24-1	TRBJ2-3	14	many	.	TGTGCCACCAGTGATTTCGGGGGCACAGATACGCAGTATTTT	CATSDFGGTDTQYF
TRBV29-1	TRBJ2-1	14	many	.	TGCAGCGTTGAAGAGCCCTCATCCTACAATGAGCAGTTCTTC	CSVEEPSSYNEQFF
TRBV6-2/TRBV6-3	TRBJ2-7	15	few	TRBD1	TGTGCCAGCAATCAACCGGGACAGGGTAAATACAAGCAGTACTTC	CASNQPGQGKYKQYF
TRBV6-6	TRBJ2-7	13	many	.	TGTGCCAGCACCGGGAGAGCCCACTACGAGCAGTACTTC	CASTGRAHYEQYF
TRBV6-5	TRBJ2-2	13	.	.	TGTGCCATCCTTCCAGGGAACACCGGGGAGCTGTTTTTT	CAILPGNTGELFF
TRBV7-2	TRBJ2-5	13	many	.	TGTGCCAGCAGCGCGCGACGGGTAGAGACCCAGTACTTC	CASSARRVETQYF
TRBV2	TRBJ2-6	13	many	.	TGTGCCAGCAGCCGGACTGGGGCCAACGTCCTGACTTTC	CASSRTGANVLTF
TRBV15	TRBJ2-7	12	.	.	TGTGCCACCAGCAGCGGACAGCGGGAGCAGTACTTC	CATSSGQREQYF
TRBV29-1	TRBJ2-7	11	many	.	TGCAGCGTTGTACGAGGGTCCGAGCAGTACTTC	CSVVRGSEQYF
TRBV30	TRBJ2-2	14	many	TRBD1	TGTGCCTGGAGGGGACAGGCAAACACCGGGGAGCTGTTTTTT	CAWRGQANTGELFF
TRBV28	TRBJ2-1	11	many	.	TGTGCCAGCCACCGGGGGCATGAGCAGTTCTTC	CASHRGHEQFF
TRBV27	TRBJ2-5	14	many	TRBD2	TGTGCCAGCAGTCCTACTAGCGGGAGTACTTCCCAGTACTTC	CASSPTSGSTSQYF
TRBV2	TRBJ2-7	15	few	TRBD2	TGTGCCAGCGGTGAAGGGACTAGCGCATCCTACGAGCAGTACTTC	CASGEGTSASYEQYF
TRBV20-1	TRBJ1-5	16	.	TRBD1	TGCAGTGCTTTAACAGGGGGGCGGCTTGGCAATCAGCCCCAGCATTTT	CSALTGGRLGNQPQHF
TRBV5-1	TRBJ2-3	15	many	.	TGCGCCAGCAGCTTGGCAGGACAAAGCACAGATACGCAGTATTTT	CASSLAGQSTDTQYF
TRBV30	TRBJ1-1	12	medium-sized	.	TGTGCCTGGTTTCTGACGAAATGGGAAGCTTTCTTT	CAWFLTKWEAFF
TRBV20-1	TRBJ2-5	19	many	TRBD2	TGCAGTGCTACGGGACAGGGAACTAGCGGGAGTGGTGTGGTAGAGACCCAGTACTTC	CSATGQGTSGSGVVETQYF
TRBV6-2/TRBV6-3	TRBJ2-6	15	.	.	TGTGCCAGCACAACGACAGTCTCTGGGGCCAACGTCCTGACTTTC	CASTTTVSGANVLTF
TRBV28	TRBJ2-4	15	.	.	TGTGGCAGCAGCATGATATATCTAGCCAAAAACATTCAGTACTTC	CGSSMIYLAKNIQYF
TRBV20-1	TRBJ2-1	16	.	.	TGCAGTGCGCCGAACGGGCTGGATCGCACCTACAATGAGCAGTTCTTC	CSAPNGLDRTYNEQFF
TRBV4-1	TRBJ2-5	14	many	.	TGCGCCAGCAGCCAAGACGAGGGGGGAGAGACCCAGTACTTC	CASSQDEGGETQYF
TRBV5-1	TRBJ2-1	16	few	TRBD2	TGCGCCAGCAGCCACGGGACTAGCGGAAAATACAATGAGCAGTTCTTC	CASSHGTSGKYNEQFF
TRBV29-1	TRBJ1-3	13	many	.	TGCAGCGTTAGCAGGGGCTCTGGAAACACCATATATTTT	CSVSRGSGNTIYF
TRBV10-3	TRBJ2-3	15	.	TRBD1	TGTGCCACCCGCCTGGCTGACAGGGGACCAGATACGCAGTATTTT	CATRLADRGPDTQYF
TRBV7-2	TRBJ2-7	15	many	.	TGTGCCAGCAGCCCTTCAGGGACCTTGTCCTACGAGCAGTACTTC	CASSPSGTLSYEQYF
TRBV6-5	TRBJ2-7	14	few	.	TGTGCCAGCAGTTACTCACCAGGGTCCTACGAGCAGTACTTC	CASSYSPGSYEQYF
TRBV11-2	TRBJ1-5	15	many	.	TGTGCCAGCAGCTCGGACAACCTTAGCAATCAGCCCCAGCATTTT	CASSSDNLSNQPQHF
TRBV11-3	TRBJ2-7	12	many	.	TGTGCCAGCAGCTCCCTCTCCTACGAGCAGTACTTC	CASSSLSYEQYF
TRBV20-1	TRBJ2-1	15	many	.	TGCAGTGCCAGGACTGGATTTGGGTCCTACAATGAGCAGTTCTTC	CSARTGFGSYNEQFF
TRBV7-2	TRBJ2-7	15	many	.	TGTGCCAGCAGCTTAGATACTACTGGCCCCTACGAGCAGTACTTC	CASSLDTTGPYEQYF
TRBV16	TRBJ1-1	15	many	.	TGTGCCAGGACCCACTCGGTGGGATTGAATACTGAAGCTTTCTTT	CARTHSVGLNTEAFF
TRBV29-1	TRBJ2-7	13	many	TRBD2	TGCAGCGGCATAGCGGGTAGCTCCTACGAGCAGTACTTC	CSGIAGSSYEQYF
TRBV12-3/TRBV12-4	TRBJ2-3	11	many	.	TGTGCCAGCAGTTCTATGGATACGCAGTATTTT	CASSSMDTQYF
TRBV5-1	TRBJ2-3	16	few	TRBD2	TGCGCCAGCAGCGACGGACTAGCGGGGAGTTCAGATACGCAGTATTTT	CASSDGLAGSSDTQYF
TRBV6-5	TRBJ2-7	13	few	.	TGCGCCAGCAGTTACTCGACAGGAACCGAGCAGTACTTC	CASSYSTGTEQYF
TRBV20-1	TRBJ2-7	18	many	TRBD2	TGCAGTGCTAGACCGCCGTCCGGGACTAGCGGGACCCTACGCGAGCAGTACTTC	CSARPPSGTSGTLREQYF
TRBV5-6	TRBJ1-3	16	few	TRBD1	TGTGCCAGCAGCTGGACAGGGTTCCCCGCTGGAAACACCATATATTTT	CASSWTGFPAGNTIYF
TRBV20-1	TRBJ2-3	14	many	.	TGCAGTGCCTCGCAGCGAACCCTCACAGATACGCAGTATTTT	CSASQRTLTDTQYF
TRBV20-1	TRBJ2-1	16	many	TRBD2	TGCAGTGCTAGAGAGACTAGCGGGAATCAGTACAATGAGCAGTTCTTC	CSARETSGNQYNEQFF
TRBV7-9	TRBJ2-5	14	many	.	TGTGCCAGCAGCCTTCTTGGCGTGGTAAAGACCCAGTACTTC	CASSLLGVVKTQYF
TRBV5-4	TRBJ2-7	15	many	TRBD2	TGTGCCAGCAGCTTGGCACTAGCGGGAGTCGACGAGCAGTACTTC	CASSLALAGVDEQYF
TRBV21-1	TRBJ2-7	11	many	.	TGTGCCAGCAGCAAGCGCTACGAGCAGTACTTC	CASSKRYEQYF
TRBV20-1	TRBJ2-5	13	many	.	TGCAGTGCTAATCAGGGAGTGGGAGAGACCCAGTACTTC	CSANQGVGETQYF